A selection of T cell receptor beta chains follows, all from one sample in a study of vaccination and CD4 T cells after COVID-19. Their specific antigens are unknown. TCRdb processed the PCR reads anew with MiXCR; each CDR3 protein has one entry. The profile shows 17,000 or so distinct CDR3 sequences, under 55% of them singletons. Sample: CD4+ T cells from blood, cultured in vitro, taken about 7 months after SARS-CoV-2 vaccination. The receptor source for this set is a human donor who had recovered from COVID-19. Both conserved end residues are part of each CDR3. The order of the fields is J gene, D gene, V gene, clone size, CDR3 protein, CDR3 DNA. D genes are given only for firm matches. Only some rows state a clone size, as once, few, many or a class for expanded clones.

>TRBJ1-2|TRBD1|TRBV27|-
CASSLTGSYGYTF
TGTGCCAGCAGTTTGACAGGGTCATATGGCTACACCTTC
>TRBJ2-7|-|TRBV7-9|-
CASSLDLAGTSREQYF
TGTGCCAGCAGCTTAGATTTGGCGGGGACGAGCCGCGAGCAGTACTTC
>TRBJ2-3|-|TRBV4-3|-
CASSQNFARVDTQYF
TGCGCCAGCAGCCAAAACTTCGCCCGCGTGGATACGCAGTATTTT
>TRBJ1-5|-|TRBV6-1|-
CASSSRSGAGYDQPQHF
TGTGCCAGCAGCTCGAGATCGGGGGCAGGGTACGATCAGCCCCAGCATTTT
>TRBJ1-6|TRBD1|TRBV4-2|once
CASSAGQGDSPLHF
TGTGCCAGCAGCGCAGGACAGGGAGATTCACCCCTCCACTTT
>TRBJ2-3|TRBD2|TRBV7-9|-
CASNTGGGNTDTQYF
TGTGCCAGCAACACGGGCGGGGGGAACACAGATACGCAGTATTTT
>TRBJ2-1|-|TRBV7-2|-
CATQGDHSYNEQFF
TGTGCCACGCAGGGAGACCACTCCTACAATGAGCAGTTCTTC
>TRBJ1-5|-|TRBV20-1|-
CSAKAKVEGNQPQHF
TGCAGTGCCAAAGCCAAGGTGGAGGGGAATCAGCCCCAGCATTTT
>TRBJ2-3|-|TRBV24-1|-
CATSETPEGTDTQYF
TGTGCCACCAGTGAAACCCCTGAGGGCACAGATACGCAGTATTTT
>TRBJ1-2|-|TRBV28|-
CASSSLRQAQNYGYTF
TGTGCCAGCAGTTCTCTACGACAGGCCCAAAACTATGGCTACACCTTC
>TRBJ2-5|TRBD1|TRBV20-1|-
CSVERTGYQETQYF
TGCAGTGTCGAGCGGACAGGGTACCAAGAGACCCAGTACTTC
>TRBJ1-5|-|TRBV21-1|-
CASSTGRGSNQPQHF
TGTGCCAGCAGCACTGGTAGGGGTAGCAATCAGCCCCAGCATTTT
>TRBJ2-1|TRBD1|TRBV6-2/TRBV6-3|-
CASSYEAGGQFF
TGTGCCAGCAGTTACGAGGCAGGGGGGCAGTTCTTC
>TRBJ2-5|TRBD1|TRBV27|-
CASSLFPQGEETQYF
TGTGCCAGCAGTTTATTCCCCCAGGGGGAAGAGACCCAGTACTTC
>TRBJ2-1|TRBD2|TRBV7-2|-
CASSYRLAGGHEQFF
TGTGCCAGCAGCTACCGACTAGCGGGAGGACATGAGCAGTTCTTC
>TRBJ2-1|TRBD2|TRBV20-1|few
CSAIAGGSSYNEQFF
TGCAGTGCCATAGCGGGGGGGAGCTCCTACAATGAGCAGTTCTTC
>TRBJ2-5|-|TRBV19|-
CASSIVGGGETQYF
TGTGCCAGTAGTATAGTCGGCGGAGGGGAGACCCAGTACTTC
>TRBJ1-6|-|TRBV20-1|few
CSASSGNTNSPLHF
TGCAGTGCTAGTTCAGGAAACACTAATTCACCCCTCCACTTT
>TRBJ1-2|-|TRBV27|-
CASSYRALNYGYTF
TGTGCCAGCAGTTACAGGGCTCTTAACTATGGCTACACCTTC
>TRBJ2-4|TRBD1|TRBV20-1|-
CSARGPGQVPKNIQYF
TGCAGTGCTAGAGGTCCGGGACAGGTTCCCAAAAACATTCAGTACTTC
>TRBJ2-5|-|TRBV4-3|-
CASSQEVSDSGETQYF
TGCGCCAGCAGCCAAGAGGTATCGGACAGCGGGGAGACCCAGTACTTC
>TRBJ1-1|-|TRBV11-2|-
CASTAYQGVTEAFF
TGTGCCAGCACAGCTTACCAGGGTGTAACTGAAGCTTTCTTT
>TRBJ1-1|TRBD1|TRBV20-1|few
CSAGLHRGLRTEAFF
TGCAGTGCTGGACTACACAGGGGGCTTCGCACTGAAGCTTTCTTT
>TRBJ2-1|TRBD2|TRBV7-2|-
CASSLTSGHSYNEQFF
TGTGCCAGCAGCTTGACTAGCGGGCACTCCTACAATGAGCAGTTCTTC
>TRBJ2-3|-|TRBV20-1|few
CSAGVGTSTDTQYF
TGCAGTGCCGGTGTGGGGACTTCAACGGATACGCAGTATTTT
>TRBJ2-1|-|TRBV7-9|-
CASSLKTFYNEQFF
TGTGCCAGCAGCTTAAAGACTTTCTACAATGAGCAGTTCTTC
>TRBJ1-1|-|TRBV19|-
CASSSLGGTEAFF
TGTGCCAGTAGTTCGCTTGGGGGCACTGAAGCTTTCTTT
>TRBJ2-1|TRBD2|TRBV6-2/TRBV6-3|-
CASSLAGVAYNEQFF
TGTGCCAGCAGTTTAGCGGGAGTGGCCTACAATGAGCAGTTCTTC
>TRBJ1-2|-|TRBV24-1|-
CATSDAKGYTF
TGTGCCACCAGTGATGCCAAGGGCTACACCTTC
>TRBJ1-1|-|TRBV7-7|-
CASSQQAGTEAFF
TGTGCTAGCAGCCAACAGGCCGGGACTGAAGCTTTCTTT
>TRBJ1-2|-|TRBV15|medium-sized
CATSRGSYGYTF
TGTGCCACCAGCAGAGGCAGTTATGGCTACACCTTC
>TRBJ2-5|-|TRBV6-1|few
CASRNTIQETQYF
TGTGCCAGCAGAAATACAATCCAAGAGACCCAGTACTTC
>TRBJ2-5|-|TRBV11-3|few
CASSLATPGTSYQETQYF
TGTGCCAGCAGCTTAGCGACGCCGGGCACGTCCTACCAAGAGACCCAGTACTTC
>TRBJ2-3|-|TRBV27|-
CASSPPGWRRFTDTQYF
TGTGCCAGCAGTCCACCCGGGTGGCGGAGATTCACAGATACGCAGTATTTT
>TRBJ2-7|TRBD1|TRBV11-3|few
CASSPNPGQSYEQYF
TGTGCCAGCAGCCCAAACCCGGGACAGTCCTACGAGCAGTACTTC
>TRBJ1-5|-|TRBV6-4|-
CASSDGIGTRGINQPQHF
TGTGCCAGCAGTGACGGTATAGGAACTCGGGGTATAAATCAGCCCCAGCATTTT
>TRBJ1-2|TRBD1|TRBV6-1|medium-sized
CAGQGLSGYTF
TGTGCCGGACAGGGGCTTTCTGGCTACACCTTC
>TRBJ1-2|-|TRBV7-2|-
CASSLAQGARGYTF
TGTGCCAGCAGCTTAGCACAAGGGGCGCGTGGCTACACCTTC
>TRBJ2-7|TRBD2|TRBV7-9|-
CASSATRLAGGPLDEQYF
TGTGCCAGCAGCGCGACCCGACTAGCGGGAGGGCCTTTGGACGAGCAGTACTTC
>TRBJ2-2|-|TRBV10-3|-
CAISETYNTGELFF
TGTGCCATCAGTGAGACTTACAACACCGGGGAGCTGTTTTTT
>TRBJ1-2|-|TRBV11-3|-
CASSLARDNYGYTF
TGTGCCAGCAGCTTAGCCAGGGATAACTATGGCTACACCTTC
>TRBJ2-1|TRBD2|TRBV7-8|-
CANSRTSGTYNEQFF
TGTGCCAACAGCCGCACTAGCGGAACCTACAATGAGCAGTTCTTC
>TRBJ1-2|-|TRBV7-9|-
CASSLSGGGYTF
TGTGCCAGCAGCTTATCCGGGGGCGGCTACACCTTC
>TRBJ2-3|-|TRBV28|-
CASTKTGTLGTQYF
TGTGCCAGCACCAAGACAGGAACTCTAGGTACGCAGTATTTT
>TRBJ2-1|TRBD2|TRBV7-8|few
CASTRLAGGVEQFF
TGTGCCAGCACCCGACTAGCGGGAGGGGTTGAGCAGTTCTTC
>TRBJ1-1|-|TRBV20-1|few
CSAPYKGGFTEAFF
TGCAGTGCTCCTTACAAGGGAGGGTTCACTGAAGCTTTCTTT
>TRBJ1-2|-|TRBV7-8|few
CASSSDRLGLIRNYGYTF
TGTGCCAGCAGCAGTGACAGGTTGGGCCTTATTAGGAACTATGGCTACACCTTC
>TRBJ2-5|-|TRBV20-1|few
CSADPGTSRETQYF
TGCAGTGCTGACCCCGGGACTTCCAGAGAGACCCAGTACTTC
>TRBJ1-1|-|TRBV20-1|-
CSATHSGNTEAFF
TGCAGTGCTACCCATTCAGGGAACACTGAAGCTTTCTTT
>TRBJ2-7|-|TRBV7-2|few
CASSRNGQSDEQYF
TGTGCCAGCAGCCGAAATGGACAGAGCGACGAGCAGTACTTC
>TRBJ2-3|-|TRBV20-1|-
CSASRADTQYF
TGCAGTGCTAGCAGGGCAGATACGCAGTATTTT
>TRBJ2-3|TRBD2|TRBV6-4|-
CASSESSGGTDTQYF
TGTGCCAGCAGTGAATCTAGCGGGGGGACAGATACGCAGTATTTT
>TRBJ2-3|TRBD2|TRBV20-1|few
CSARTSGGDTQYF
TGCAGTGCTAGGACTAGCGGGGGAGATACGCAGTATTTT
>TRBJ1-1|-|TRBV28|-
CASSSGYEAFF
TGTGCCAGCAGCTCTGGATATGAAGCTTTCTTT